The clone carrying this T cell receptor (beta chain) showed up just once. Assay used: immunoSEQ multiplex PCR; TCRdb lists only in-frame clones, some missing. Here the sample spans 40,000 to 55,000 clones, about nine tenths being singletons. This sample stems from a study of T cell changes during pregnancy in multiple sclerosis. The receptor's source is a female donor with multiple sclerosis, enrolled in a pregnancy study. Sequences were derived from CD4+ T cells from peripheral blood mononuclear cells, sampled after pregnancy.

CDR3 loop: CASGAWKNPGQQYF. The CDR3 coding sequence is TGTGCCAGCGGAGCTTGGAAGAATCCGGGTCAGCAGTACTTC. The chain employs TRBV5-6 and TRBJ2-7, with D unclear. This CDR3 contains 14 residues. CDR1 SGHDT and CDR2 YYEEEE come from the germline V gene. The germline V and J ends were trimmed by 7 bases and 8 bases, with 22 bases remaining between them.